This T cell receptor beta chain was documented in a study of blood T cell repertoires in COVID-19 (dated by TCRdb to 2020 to 2021). Some background on the complete study: The collaborator samples originated in the United States, Italy and Spain and spanned the acute and convalescent phases of COVID-19. The prospective study material was composed of cDNA or gDNA derived from T cells, B-cell-depleted T cells, or PBMCs. Deeply sampled blood TCRbeta repertoires from subjects exposed to, actively infected with, or recovered from COVID-19 were included in the dataset. The repertoires were released in a freely available public database intended as a resource for research on the immune response to SARS-CoV-2. Samples were obtained from the ongoing ImmuneRACE study (first 160 participants) and from some 1,200 subjects provided by 6 global collaborators. The sample metadata nearly always contained a de-identified subject ID, COVID-19 status, age in years and sex. HLA class I and class II types, where available, came from metadata supplied by the sample provider rather than from assay-based typing.

TCRbeta CDR3 regions were amplified from genomic DNA by means of the immunoSEQ Assay, a bias-controlled multiplex PCR. In the authors' own workflow: Nucleated cell counts per sample were estimated from amplification of reference gene primers within the assay. Sequence reads were collapsed and filtered to measure the absolute abundance of every unique TCRbeta CDR3 rearrangement. For each sample, productive Simpson clonality was calculated as the square root of Simpson's diversity index across productive rearrangements. Here the immuneACCESS table is served through TCRdb, limited to in-frame sequences with V and J called. Missing clones are a known gap in these copies; in checked studies unresolved V genes cover under half, and the rest lacks a known reason. V and J calls and clone size are copied from that table; D and trimming were computed from the DNA. This sample has 120,000 or so clones in its table, and around nine tenths of those were observed once. The ten biggest clones cover around 7.3% of the sample.

The study at large found these results: The quantity of clinical and demographic metadata differed by source and by participant and was supplied without curation.

The CDR3 measures 13 amino acids from cysteine to phenylalanine. This entry keeps only the CDR3 DNA: 39 bases, framed from base 1. Trimming removed 0 bases from V and 9 bases from J, leaving 12 bases between the germline ends. CDR1 and CDR2 are read off the germline V gene (reference sequence) as MNHNY and SVGAGI. Collaborating institutions collected whole blood in K2EDTA tubes following their own protocols. For TCRbeta analysis, collaborator samples were shipped as frozen whole blood, as isolated PBMCs, or as DNA extracted from either sample type. Notes on this clone: Its antigen remains unidentified. No quality values exist for individual bases; no much larger clone is one base distant.

This clonotype was obtained from a middle-aged man with acute or convalescent COVID-19. This sequence uses TRBV6-6 and TRBJ2-7, and TRBD2 may be the D gene, going by 5 matching bases. The specimen was peripheral blood. The bases are TGTGCCAGCAGTTACTCCTGGGTTGAGGGGCAGTACTTC. The translation is CASSYSWVEGQYF.